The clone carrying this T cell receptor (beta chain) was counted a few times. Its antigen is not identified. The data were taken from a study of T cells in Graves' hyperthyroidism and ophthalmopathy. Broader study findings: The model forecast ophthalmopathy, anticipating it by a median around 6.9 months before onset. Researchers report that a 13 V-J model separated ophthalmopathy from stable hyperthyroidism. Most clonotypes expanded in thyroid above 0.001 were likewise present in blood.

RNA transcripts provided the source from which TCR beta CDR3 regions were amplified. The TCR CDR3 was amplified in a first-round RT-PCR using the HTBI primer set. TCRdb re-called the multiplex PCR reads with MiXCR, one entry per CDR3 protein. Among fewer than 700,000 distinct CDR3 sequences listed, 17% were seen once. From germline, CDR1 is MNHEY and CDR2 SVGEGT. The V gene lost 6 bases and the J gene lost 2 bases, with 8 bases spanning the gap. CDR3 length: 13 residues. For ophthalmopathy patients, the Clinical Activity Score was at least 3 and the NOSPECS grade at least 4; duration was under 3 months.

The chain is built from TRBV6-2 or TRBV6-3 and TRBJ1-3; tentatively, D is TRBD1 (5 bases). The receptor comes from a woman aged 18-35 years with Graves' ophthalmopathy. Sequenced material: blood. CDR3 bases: TGTGCCAGCAGGCGACAGACTGGAAACACCATATATTTT. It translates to CASRRQTGNTIYF.